Below are 20 T cell receptor beta chains sequenced from a single sample in a study of shared clonotypes between healthy human individuals. Produced via immunoSEQ multiplex PCR; TCRdb's table is partial and in-frame only. The sample contains approximately 740,000 clones, over 65% of which appear only once. Sequencing used memory CD4+ T cells sorted from blood. Noted subset: CD45RA-negative fraction. These receptors were obtained from a young woman in good health.

This chain connects TRBV5-4 to TRBJ2-1, with 11 bases lining up with TRBD2. Germline values: CDR1 SGHNT, CDR2 YYREEE (reference sequence). The V segment lost 4 bases and the J segment 6 bases; nucleotides outside the gene matches: 6. The CDR3 runs 15 residues. This chain's CDR3 is CASSKGLAEINEQFF. For the CDR3, the DNA is TGTGCCAGCAGCAAGGGACTAGCGGAGATCAATGAGCAGTTCTTC.

This chain links TRBV27 with TRBJ2-6; D remains ambiguous. The CDR3 spans 13 residues. The germline V gene encodes CDR1 MNHEY and CDR2 SMNVEV (reference sequence). Trimming cost V 6 bases and J 4 bases, with 7 bases left between them. This chain's CDR3 is CASRTYGANVLTF. In DNA, the CDR3 is TGTGCCAGCAGAACATACGGGGCCAACGTCCTGACTTTC.

The genes are TRBV5-1 and TRBJ2-1; 11 bases line up with TRBD2. Germline values: CDR1 SGHRS, CDR2 YFSETQ. The trim removed 4 bases at V and 15 bases at J, leaving 9 bases unmatched. CDR3 length: 13 residues. The CDR3 loop is CASSVSTSGSWFF. DNA of the CDR3: TGCGCCAGCAGCGTATCAACTAGCGGGAGTTGGTTCTTC.

The rearrangement joins TRBV2 to TRBJ2-5; D may match TRBD1 or TRBD2 (5 bases each). Trimming took 7 bases from V and 4 from J, leaving 16 bases between them. CDR1 is SNHLY and CDR2 is FYNNEI in the germline V gene. CDR3 length equals 14 residues. Here the CDR3 DNA reads TGTGCCAGCAATCGGGGCTGGGTCGCAGAGACCCAGTACTTC. It specifies CASNRGWVAETQYF. Looking up the rest from reference TRBV2 and TRBJ2-5 gives the full variable domain: EPEVTQTPSHQVTQMGQEVILRCVPISNHLYFYWYRQILGQKVEFLVSFYNNEISEKSEIFDDQFSVERPDGSNFTLKIRSTKLEDSAMYFCASNRGWVAETQYFGPGTRLLVL.

V usage is TRBV5-1 and J usage is TRBJ2-2; D is possibly TRBD2 (5 bases). CDR3 length: 19 residues. V was trimmed by 4 bases and J by 1 base, leaving 23 bases between them. Germline V gene sequence: CDR1 SGHRS, CDR2 YFSETQ. The CDR3 coding sequence is TGCGCCAGCAGCCGGGGATATAGCGTGAGCCTCGGGAACACCGGGGAGCTGTTTTTT. Translation gives CASSRGYSVSLGNTGELFF.

The V gene is TRBV7-9, the J gene TRBJ2-2, with D perhaps matching TRBD2 (6 bases). This CDR3 is built from 13 residues. Looked up from germline, CDR1 is SEHNR and CDR2 is FQNEAQ (reference sequence). Between the trimmed V and J ends, which lost 2 bases and 6 bases, there was a span of 7 bases. The CDR3 loop is CASSLLASGELFF. CDR3 nucleotide sequence: TGTGCCAGCAGCTTACTAGCGTCCGGGGAGCTGTTTTTT.

This sequence joins TRBV6-6 and TRBJ2-4; 7 bases agree with TRBD2. Trimming at V came to 7 bases and at J to 9 bases, leaving 12 bases not matched to a gene. Looked up from germline, CDR1 is MNHNY and CDR2 is SVGAGI (reference sequence). The CDR3 spans 14 residues. The CDR3 is CASNRGVEASIQYF. As DNA, the CDR3 is TGTGCCAGCAACCGGGGGGTTGAGGCAAGCATTCAGTACTTC.

This clone was seen just once. The chain couples TRBV28 to TRBJ1-4; D is uncertain. Deletions cut 6 bases from V and 6 bases from J, with 11 bases between. The CDR3 contains 13 residues. Germline V lookup: CDR1 MDHEN, CDR2 SYDVKM. The CDR3 DNA is TGTGCCAGCAGCTCTGTAAGGGATGAAAAACTGTTTTTT. Its protein is CASSSVRDEKLFF.

V usage is TRBV28 and J usage is TRBJ1-3, with TRBD1 as a possible D gene (5 bases). V was pared by 7 bases and J by 2 bases, with 21 bases between. CDR3 length: 17 amino acids. Per the germline V gene, CDR1 is MDHEN and CDR2 is SYDVKM. DNA for the CDR3: TGTGCCAGCACACTCCTAGGAACAGGATTTACTGGAAACACCATATATTTT. Its protein is CASTLLGTGFTGNTIYF.

This chain joins TRBV30 and TRBJ2-2; no definite D call. The CDR3 consists of 12 residues. Germline lookup yields CDR1 GTSNPN and CDR2 SVGIG (reference sequence). The V and J ends lost 3 bases and 5 bases respectively, with 7 bases between them. CDR3 in amino acids: CAWRIATGELFF. In DNA, the CDR3 is TGTGCCTGGAGAATCGCTACCGGGGAGCTGTTTTTT.

The V and J genes are TRBV6-6 and TRBJ2-4; D is possibly TRBD1 (6 bases). The CDR3 loop spans 14 amino acids. Per germline, CDR1 MNHNY and CDR2 SVGAGI (reference sequence). Trimming removed 5 bases from V and 5 bases from J, with 13 bases in between. CDR3 sequence: CASSDWDTQNIQYF. CDR3 nucleotide sequence: TGTGCCAGCAGTGACTGGGACACGCAAAACATTCAGTACTTC.

This chain joins TRBV7-6 and TRBJ1-5; TRBD1 is a possible D gene (6 bases). The CDR3 is 15 amino acids. Trimming removed 3 bases from V and 1 base from J, with 10 bases in between. Looked up from germline, CDR1 is SGHVS and CDR2 is FNYEAQ. The CDR3 loop reads CASSLDSFSNQPQHF. In nucleotides, the CDR3 is TGTGCCAGCAGCTTGGACAGTTTCAGCAATCAGCCCCAGCATTTT.

The chain links TRBV19 to TRBJ2-3; 8 nucleotides match TRBD2. The CDR3 covers 15 residues. V lost 2 bases, J lost 2 bases, and 3 bases stayed unmatched. The V gene's germline CDR1 is LNHDA and CDR2 SQIVND (reference sequence). As DNA, the CDR3 is TGTGCCAGTAGTATATCGGGAGGGTTCACAGATACGCAGTATTTT. Its protein is CASSISGGFTDTQYF.

The chain couples TRBV7-2 to TRBJ2-3; TRBD1 or TRBD2 may be the D gene (5 bases each). The V gene lost 6 bases and the J gene lost 5 bases, with 21 bases spanning the gap. This CDR3 spans 16 amino acids. Germline V lookup: CDR1 SGHTA, CDR2 FQGNSA. The CDR3 DNA is TGTGCCAGCAGACCCCTCGGGGCCGCAACGGGAGATACGCAGTATTTT. This codes for CASRPLGAATGDTQYF.

This rearrangement joins TRBV28 to TRBJ1-4, with 7 bases fitting TRBD1. V shed 4 bases and J 8 bases; nucleotides not matched to a gene: 19. This CDR3 contains 18 residues. Germline V lookup: CDR1 MDHEN, CDR2 SYDVKM. DNA for the CDR3: TGTGCCAGCAGTTCCGGACCGATTAGGACAGGCTTGCGGGAAAAACTGTTTTTT. Translating it yields CASSSGPIRTGLREKLFF. Drawing the rest from reference TRBV28 and TRBJ1-4, the complete variable domain is DVKVTQSSRYLVKRTGEKVFLECVQDMDHENMFWYRQDPGLGLRLIYFSYDVKMKEKGDIPEGYSVSREKKERFSLILESASTNQTSMYLCASSSGPIRTGLREKLFFGSGTQLSVL.

DNA for the CDR3: TGCGCCAGCAGCCAAGATCATGCTAGCTCAGCCAAAAACATTCAGTACTTC. Protein: CASSQDHASSAKNIQYF. The J gene is TRBJ2-4, the V gene TRBV4-1, with a tentative D call TRBD2 (5 bases). The CDR3 extends over 17 amino acids. Deletions cut 0 bases from V and 0 bases from J, with 12 bases between. The germline CDR1 and CDR2 sequences are MGHRA and YSYEKL.

V is TRBV28 and J is TRBJ1-2, with 7 bases that match TRBD1. J gave up 9 bases and V 5 bases, and 15 bases lay outside the gene matches. Germline loops: CDR1 MDHEN, CDR2 SYDVKM. The CDR3 is 15 amino acids. CDR3 DNA sequence: TGTGCCAGCAGTCGAGGGACAGTCTCATCGACGCGCTACACCTTC. As protein: CASSRGTVSSTRYTF.

The V gene is TRBV6-4, the J gene TRBJ1-5; tentatively, D is TRBD1 (5 bases). CDR1 and CDR2 from the germline V gene are MRHNA and SNTAGT. V dropped 5 bases and J dropped 4 bases, with 15 bases sitting between them. The length of the CDR3 is 15 residues. The CDR3 loop is CASSYRDQENQPQHF. The CDR3 DNA is TGTGCCAGCAGTTATCGGGACCAAGAAAATCAGCCCCAGCATTTT.

The chain is built from TRBV5-1 and TRBJ1-3; no reliable D call. Per germline, CDR1 SGHRS and CDR2 YFSETQ. V dropped 1 base and J dropped 1 base, with 6 bases sitting between them. This CDR3 region has 14 residues. The CDR3 bases are TGCGCCAGCAGCTTGAGCGATTCTGGAAACACCATATATTTT. This codes for CASSLSDSGNTIYF.

The chain employs TRBV7-9 and TRBJ2-7, with TRBD1 identical over 7 bases. Germline V lookup: CDR1 SEHNR, CDR2 FQNEAQ (reference sequence). The V and J ends lost 7 bases and 1 base, in that order; junction bases with no gene match: 13. This CDR3 spans 16 amino acids. DNA for the CDR3: TGTGCCAGCAACCAATTTGACAGGGTGGGTTCCTACGAGCAGTACTTC. This gives the protein CASNQFDRVGSYEQYF.